Listed here are 13 T cell receptor beta chains from one sample, sequenced in a study of cytomegalovirus exposure and HLA in healthy donors. With 60 Vbeta and 13 Jbeta primers, the PCR was carried out. The assay was immunoSEQ multiplex PCR, and TCRdb's table has in-frame clones only and misses some. The table includes roughly 120,000 clones, about 80% detected once. The sequenced sample was PBMCs. The receptors shown here come from a man aged 25 to 40 in good health and CMV-seronegative.

V gene TRBV27 combines with J gene TRBJ1-4; D unclear. Germline assignment: CDR1 MNHEY and CDR2 SMNVEV (reference sequence). The CDR3 runs 15 residues. The V gene lost 3 bases and the J gene lost 1 base, with 9 bases spanning the gap. The CDR3: CASSLEVGTNEKLFF. Here the CDR3 DNA reads TGTGCCAGCAGTTTGGAGGTTGGAACTAATGAAAAACTGTTTTTT.

The V and J genes are TRBV5-1 and TRBJ2-7; perhaps TRBD1 as D (6 bases). V lost 4 bases, J lost 2 bases, and 13 bases lay in between. The length of the CDR3 is 14 residues. Per the germline V gene, CDR1 is SGHRS and CDR2 is YFSETQ. The CDR3: CASSMGKGAYEQYF. CDR3 DNA sequence: TGCGCCAGCAGCATGGGAAAGGGGGCCTACGAGCAGTACTTC.

V is TRBV28 and J is TRBJ2-7, with TRBD1 matching 8 bases. Germline V gene lookup returns CDR1 MDHEN and CDR2 SYDVKM. This CDR3 region has 14 residues. Germline trimming cut 1 base from V and 3 bases from J; bases unmatched to any gene: 2. CDR3 sequence reads: CASSLLTGDYEQYF. CDR3 coding DNA: TGTGCCAGCAGTTTATTGACAGGGGACTACGAGCAGTACTTC.

The chain carries TRBV7-2 and TRBJ2-7; D is perhaps TRBD2 (5 bases). The CDR3 runs to 15 residues. V lost 4 bases and J 4 bases, leaving 17 bases between the germline ends. The germline V gene has CDR1 SGHTA and CDR2 FQGNSA. The DNA for the CDR3 is TGTGCCAGCAGCTCCCCGGGAAAACGGGAATACGAGCAGTACTTC. Translated: CASSSPGKREYEQYF.

The V gene is TRBV5-1, the J gene TRBJ2-7; possibly TRBD2 for D (5 bases). Trimming left V 4 bases short and J 0 bases short, with 14 bases between. The germline V gene encodes CDR1 SGHRS and CDR2 YFSETQ. This CDR3 is built from 15 residues. The CDR3 reads CASSPDFGSSYEQYF. The CDR3 nucleotides read TGCGCCAGCAGCCCGGACTTCGGAAGCTCCTACGAGCAGTACTTC.

This clone has just a few counts. The chain recombines TRBV7-2 with TRBJ2-7; 7 nucleotides line up with TRBD1. Germline V gene data show CDR1 as SGHTA and CDR2 as FQGNSA. The CDR3 consists of 14 residues. With V trimmed by 3 bases and J by 3 bases, 5 bases remained unmatched. The CDR3 DNA is TGTGCCAGCAGCTTGTATGGGACAGACTACGAGCAGTACTTC. Residues: CASSLYGTDYEQYF.

This chain links TRBV27 with TRBJ2-7; TRBD1 matches 8 bases. The CDR3 runs to 14 residues. V trimming: 4 bases; J trimming: 3 bases; junction bases outside the gene matches: 5. The germline V gene encodes CDR1 MNHEY and CDR2 SMNVEV (reference sequence). CDR3 nucleotide sequence: TGTGCCAGCAGTTCCCAGGGACAGGACTACGAGCAGTACTTC. As protein: CASSSQGQDYEQYF.

The chain couples TRBV6-5 to TRBJ2-5, with D possibly TRBD2 on 5 matching bases. Matching the DNA end better, TRBJ2-7 makes the J call doubtful. The CDR3 runs 14 residues. Germline loops: CDR1 MNHEY, CDR2 SVGAGI. CDR3 protein: CASSYRGFLREQYF. The CDR3 nucleotides are TGTGCCAGCAGTTATCGGGGTTTTCTCCGCGAGCAGTACTTC.

This clone was recorded a few times. The junction departs from germline at one end; a sequencing error may be responsible. The chain has TRBV7-9 and TRBJ2-4; a possible D gene is TRBD1 (5 bases). The CDR3 extends over 12 amino acids. The germline V gene has CDR1 SEHNR and CDR2 FQNEAQ (reference sequence). CDR3 region: CSSSLTVHIQYF. Here the CDR3 DNA reads TGTTCCAGCAGCTTGACAGTGCACATTCAGTACTTC.

The rearrangement links TRBV5-6 to TRBJ2-5; 10 bases are shared with TRBD1. CDR3 length: 16 amino acids. The V gene's germline CDR1 is SGHDT and CDR2 YYEEEE. With 1 base clipped from V and 4 bases from J, the junction kept 7 bases outside the gene matches. The CDR3, as DNA: TGTGCCAGCAGCTTGCCAGGGACAGGGGATGGAGAGACCCAGTACTTC. It codes for CASSLPGTGDGETQYF.

The CDR3: CASADSYEQYF. In nucleotides, the CDR3 is TGTGCCTCGGCGGACTCCTACGAGCAGTACTTC. The J gene is TRBJ2-7, the V gene TRBV30, with D uncertain. The CDR3 is 11 residues long. CDR1 and CDR2 (germline): GTSNPN, SVGIG (reference sequence). Trimming removed 7 bases from V and 0 bases from J, with 7 bases in between.

The genes are TRBV7-9 and TRBJ1-2, with D possibly being TRBD1 (5 bases). The CDR3 length is 16 residues. CDR1 and CDR2 (germline): SEHNR, FQNEAQ (reference sequence). Trimming took 6 bases from V and 2 from J, leaving 19 bases between them. CDR3 loop: CASSDPASRGNYGYTF. As DNA, the CDR3 is TGTGCCAGCAGTGATCCGGCGAGTCGGGGGAACTATGGCTACACCTTC.

The V gene is TRBV5-1, the J gene TRBJ2-3; possibly TRBD2 for D (6 bases). There are 16 residues in the CDR3. V was shortened by 0 bases and J by 2 bases, with 13 bases between the two germline ends. Germline CDR1 SGHRS, CDR2 YFSETQ. CDR3 bases: TGCGCCAGCAGCTTGGAAGGAACGGGAGTCACAGATACGCAGTATTTT. It yields the protein CASSLEGTGVTDTQYF.